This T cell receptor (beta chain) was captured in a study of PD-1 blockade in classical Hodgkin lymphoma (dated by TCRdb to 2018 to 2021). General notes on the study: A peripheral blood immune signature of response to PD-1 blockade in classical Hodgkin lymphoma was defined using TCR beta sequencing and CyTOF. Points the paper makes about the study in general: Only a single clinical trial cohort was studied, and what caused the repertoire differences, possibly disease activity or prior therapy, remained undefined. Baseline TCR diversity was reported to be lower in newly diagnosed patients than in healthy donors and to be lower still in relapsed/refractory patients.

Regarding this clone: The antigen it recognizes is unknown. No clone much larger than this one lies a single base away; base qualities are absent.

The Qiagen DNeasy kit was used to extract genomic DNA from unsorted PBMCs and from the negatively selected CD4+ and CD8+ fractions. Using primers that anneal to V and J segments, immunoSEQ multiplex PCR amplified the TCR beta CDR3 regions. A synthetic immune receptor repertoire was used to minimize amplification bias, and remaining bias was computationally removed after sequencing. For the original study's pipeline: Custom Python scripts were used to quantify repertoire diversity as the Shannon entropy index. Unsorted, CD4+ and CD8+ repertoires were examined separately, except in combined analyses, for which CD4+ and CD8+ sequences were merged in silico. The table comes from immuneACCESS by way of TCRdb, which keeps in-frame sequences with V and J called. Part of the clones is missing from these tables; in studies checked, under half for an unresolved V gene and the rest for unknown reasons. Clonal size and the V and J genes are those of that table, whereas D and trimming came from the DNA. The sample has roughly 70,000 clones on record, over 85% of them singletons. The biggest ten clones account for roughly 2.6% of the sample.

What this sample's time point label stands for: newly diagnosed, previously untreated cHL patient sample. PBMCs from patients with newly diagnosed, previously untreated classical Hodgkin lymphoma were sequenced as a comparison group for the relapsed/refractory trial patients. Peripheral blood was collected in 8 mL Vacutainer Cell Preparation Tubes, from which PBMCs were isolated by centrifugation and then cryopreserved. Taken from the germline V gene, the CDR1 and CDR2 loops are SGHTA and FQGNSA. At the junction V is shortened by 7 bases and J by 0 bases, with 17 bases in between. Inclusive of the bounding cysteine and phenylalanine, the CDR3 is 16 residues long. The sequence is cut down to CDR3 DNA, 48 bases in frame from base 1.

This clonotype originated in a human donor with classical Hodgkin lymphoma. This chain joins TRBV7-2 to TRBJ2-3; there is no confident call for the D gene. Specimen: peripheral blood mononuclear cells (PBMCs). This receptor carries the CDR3 CASTNIRRISTDTQYF. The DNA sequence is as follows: TGTGCCAGCACCAACATCCGACGGATTAGCACAGATACGCAGTATTTT.